This T cell receptor (beta chain) was profiled in a study of T cell changes during pregnancy in multiple sclerosis. V dropped 4 bases and J dropped 5 bases, with 18 bases sitting between them. CDR3 length: 15 amino acids. The germline V gene has CDR1 SGHRS and CDR2 YFSETQ. Sequencing used immunoSEQ multiplex PCR; TCRdb keeps in-frame clones, though not all of them. This sample has 35,000 to 45,000 clones, with just over 90% found just once. The material sequenced was CD4+ T cells from peripheral blood mononuclear cells, taken in the first trimester of pregnancy. The gene calls are TRBV5-1 and TRBJ2-5, with D possibly TRBD1 on 6 matching bases. This TCR came from a female donor with multiple sclerosis, enrolled in a pregnancy study. The CDR3 protein is CASSPRGQKGETQYF. The CDR3 region has the DNA TGCGCCAGCAGCCCACGAGGACAGAAGGGCGAGACCCAGTACTTC. Full variable domain (remainder filled in from reference TRBV5-1 and TRBJ2-5): KAGVTQTPRYLIKTRGQQVTLSCSPISGHRSVSWYQQTPGQGLQFLFEYFSETQRNKGNFPGRFSGRQFSNSRSEMNVSTLELGDSALYLCASSPRGQKGETQYFGPGTRLLVL.